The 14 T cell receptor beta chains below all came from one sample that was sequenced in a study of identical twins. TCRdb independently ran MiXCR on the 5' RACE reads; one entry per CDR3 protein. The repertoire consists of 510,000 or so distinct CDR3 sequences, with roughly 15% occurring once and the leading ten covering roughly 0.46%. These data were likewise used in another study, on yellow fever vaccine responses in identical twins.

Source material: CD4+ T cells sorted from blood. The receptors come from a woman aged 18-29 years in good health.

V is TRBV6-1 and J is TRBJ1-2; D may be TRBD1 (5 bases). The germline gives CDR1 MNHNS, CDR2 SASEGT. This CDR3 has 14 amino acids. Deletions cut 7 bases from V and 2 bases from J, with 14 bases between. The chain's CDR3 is CASTTRVRNYGYTF. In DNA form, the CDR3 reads TGTGCCAGCACCACCAGGGTCAGGAACTATGGCTACACCTTC.

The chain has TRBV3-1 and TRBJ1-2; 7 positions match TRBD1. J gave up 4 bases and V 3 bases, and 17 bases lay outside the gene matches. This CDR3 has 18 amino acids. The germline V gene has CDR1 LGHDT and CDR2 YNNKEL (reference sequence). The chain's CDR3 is CASSHGTIRTGDRYGYTF. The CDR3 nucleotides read TGTGCCAGCAGCCACGGTACAATCCGGACAGGCGACCGCTATGGCTACACCTTC. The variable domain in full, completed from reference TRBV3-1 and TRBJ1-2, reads DTAVSQTPKYLVTQMGNDKSIKCEQNLGHDTMYWYKQDSKKFLKIMFSYNNKELIINETVPNRFSPKSPDKAHLNLHINSLELGDSAVYFCASSHGTIRTGDRYGYTFGSGTRLTVV.

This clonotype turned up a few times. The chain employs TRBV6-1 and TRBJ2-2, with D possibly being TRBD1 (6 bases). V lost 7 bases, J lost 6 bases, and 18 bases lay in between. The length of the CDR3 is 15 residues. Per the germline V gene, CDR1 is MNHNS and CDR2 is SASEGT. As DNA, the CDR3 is TGTGCCAGCATTCAGGACAGACGGCCCGCCGGGGAGCTGTTTTTT. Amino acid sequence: CASIQDRRPAGELFF.

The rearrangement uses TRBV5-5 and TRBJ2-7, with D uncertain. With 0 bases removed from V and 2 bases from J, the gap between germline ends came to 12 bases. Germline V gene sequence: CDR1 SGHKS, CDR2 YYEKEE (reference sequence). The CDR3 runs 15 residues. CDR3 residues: CASSLARERTYEQYF. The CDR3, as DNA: TGTGCCAGCAGCTTGGCGCGCGAACGGACCTACGAGCAGTACTTC.

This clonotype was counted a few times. The CDR3 DNA is TGTGCCAGCAGTTTATTTGGGCTAGGGCCCGGGGAGCTGTTTTTT. It is translated as CASSLFGLGPGELFF. V is TRBV27 and J is TRBJ2-2; D is uncertain. V dropped 1 base and J dropped 6 bases, with 12 bases sitting between them. The CDR3 loop spans 15 amino acids. Germline CDR1 reads MNHEY; CDR2 reads SMNVEV (reference sequence).

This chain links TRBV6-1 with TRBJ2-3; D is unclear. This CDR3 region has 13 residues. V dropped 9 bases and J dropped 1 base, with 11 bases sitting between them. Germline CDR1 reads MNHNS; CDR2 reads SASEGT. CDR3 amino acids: CARILNRTDTQYF. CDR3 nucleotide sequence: TGTGCCAGAATCCTTAACCGCACAGATACGCAGTATTTT.

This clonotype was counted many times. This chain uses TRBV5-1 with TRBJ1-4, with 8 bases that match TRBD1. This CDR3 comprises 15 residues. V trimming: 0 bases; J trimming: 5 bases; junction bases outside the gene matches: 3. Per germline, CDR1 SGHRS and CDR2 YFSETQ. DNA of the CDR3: TGCGCCAGCAGCTTGGCCGGGACAGGCAATGAAAAACTGTTTTTT. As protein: CASSLAGTGNEKLFF.

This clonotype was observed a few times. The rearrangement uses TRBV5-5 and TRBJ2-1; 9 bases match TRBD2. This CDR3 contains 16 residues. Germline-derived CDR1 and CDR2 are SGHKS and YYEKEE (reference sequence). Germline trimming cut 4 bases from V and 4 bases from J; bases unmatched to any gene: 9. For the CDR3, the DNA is TGTGCCAGCAGCCCTTCGGTGACTAGCGGTTACAATGAGCAGTTCTTC. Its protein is CASSPSVTSGYNEQFF.

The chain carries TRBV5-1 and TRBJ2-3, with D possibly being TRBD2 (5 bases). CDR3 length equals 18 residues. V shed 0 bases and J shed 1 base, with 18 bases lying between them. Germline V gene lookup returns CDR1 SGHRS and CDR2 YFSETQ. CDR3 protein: CASSLVAGVDLGTDTQYF. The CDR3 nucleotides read TGCGCCAGCAGCTTGGTAGCCGGGGTTGATCTTGGCACAGATACGCAGTATTTT. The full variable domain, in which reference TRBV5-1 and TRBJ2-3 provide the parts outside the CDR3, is KAGVTQTPRYLIKTRGQQVTLSCSPISGHRSVSWYQQTPGQGLQFLFEYFSETQRNKGNFPGRFSGRQFSNSRSEMNVSTLELGDSALYLCASSLVAGVDLGTDTQYFGPGTRLTVL.

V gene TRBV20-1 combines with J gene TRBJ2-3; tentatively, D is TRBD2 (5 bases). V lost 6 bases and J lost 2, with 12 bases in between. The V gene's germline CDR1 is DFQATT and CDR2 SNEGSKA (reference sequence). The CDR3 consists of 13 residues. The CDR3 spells CSARAITTDTQYF. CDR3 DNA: TGCAGTGCGAGGGCCATTACCACAGATACGCAGTATTTT.

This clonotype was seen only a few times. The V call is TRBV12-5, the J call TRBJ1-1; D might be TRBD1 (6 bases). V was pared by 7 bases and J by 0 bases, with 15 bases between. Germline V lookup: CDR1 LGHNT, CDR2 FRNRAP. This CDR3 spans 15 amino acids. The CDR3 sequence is CASASNRAMNTEAFF. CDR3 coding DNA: TGTGCTAGTGCTTCTAACAGGGCAATGAACACTGAAGCTTTCTTT.

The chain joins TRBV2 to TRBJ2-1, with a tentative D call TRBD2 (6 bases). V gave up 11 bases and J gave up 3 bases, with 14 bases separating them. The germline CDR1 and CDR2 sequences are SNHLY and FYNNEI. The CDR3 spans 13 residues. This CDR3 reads CAGLGTYYNEQFF. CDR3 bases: TGTGCCGGTTTGGGGACTTACTACAATGAGCAGTTCTTC.

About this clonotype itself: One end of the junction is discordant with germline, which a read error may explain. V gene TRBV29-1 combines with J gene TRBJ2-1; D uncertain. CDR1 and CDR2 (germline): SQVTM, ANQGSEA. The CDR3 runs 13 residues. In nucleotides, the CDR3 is TGCAGCGTTAAGGGCCGAGTCTACAATGAGCAGTTATTC. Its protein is CSVKGRVYNEQLF.

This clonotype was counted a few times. CDR3: CSASDPGTTYNEQFF. CDR3 nucleotide sequence: TGCAGTGCTAGTGACCCGGGTACCACCTACAATGAGCAGTTCTTC. This chain links TRBV20-1 with TRBJ2-1; D unresolved. The length of the CDR3 is 15 residues. Trimming shortened V by 3 bases and J by 2 bases, and 14 bases separated the two germline ends. Germline V gives CDR1 DFQATT, CDR2 SNEGSKA (reference sequence).